The 4 T cell receptor beta chains below all came from one sample that was sequenced in a study of T cells in Graves' hyperthyroidism and ophthalmopathy. What was amplified from RNA transcripts were TCR beta CDR3 regions. Initially, a first-round RT-PCR of the TCR CDR3 employed the HTBI primer set. TCRdb reanalysed the multiplex PCR reads using MiXCR and keeps one entry per CDR3 protein. Of 350,000 to 400,000 distinct CDR3 sequences listed, 18% were seen once; the top ten hold 40%. The sequenced material came from blood. Receptor source: a man in his late teens or twenties with Graves' ophthalmopathy.

In its sample, this clonotype was seen a few times. The gene calls are TRBV19 and TRBJ1-1; the match to TRBD1 covers 7 bases. The CDR3 runs 15 residues. Unmatched junction bases numbered 6, after V lost 2 bases and J lost 3 bases. Per the germline V gene, CDR1 is LNHDA and CDR2 is SQIVND (reference sequence). CDR3 nucleotide sequence: TGTGCCAGTAGTATACTTGGCAGGGGGGACACTGAAGCTTTCTTT. Amino acids: CASSILGRGDTEAFF.

Concerning this clonotype itself: This may arise from a read error, as a much more abundant clone is one base away. The CDR3, as DNA: TGCAGTGCTAGGCCTGGGGGCAATCGGCCCCAGCATTTT. As protein: CSARPGGNRPQHF. This chain connects TRBV20-1 to TRBJ1-5; D is perhaps TRBD1 (6 bases). The length of the CDR3 is 13 residues. Per the germline V gene, CDR1 is DFQATT and CDR2 is SNEGSKA (reference sequence).

This clonotype was detected many times. The CDR3 loop reads CASSLAARDEQYF. The CDR3 coding sequence is TGCGCCAGCAGCTTGGCCGCGAGGGACGAGCAGTACTTC. This sequence joins TRBV5-1 and TRBJ2-7; the D gene is possibly TRBD2 (5 bases). CDR1 and CDR2 from the germline V gene are SGHRS and YFSETQ. V lost 0 bases and J lost 5, with 9 bases in between. CDR3 length equals 13 residues.

This clonotype appeared many times. The chain has TRBV5-1 and TRBJ2-3, with 12 bases identical to TRBD1. Germline V gives CDR1 SGHRS, CDR2 YFSETQ. This CDR3 comprises 16 residues. The V gene end was trimmed by 4 bases and the J gene end by 5 bases; junction bases not matched to a gene: 8. The CDR3: CASSPGTGGAGDTQYF. CDR3 sequence (DNA): TGCGCCAGCAGCCCGGGGACAGGGGGCGCGGGAGATACGCAGTATTTT.